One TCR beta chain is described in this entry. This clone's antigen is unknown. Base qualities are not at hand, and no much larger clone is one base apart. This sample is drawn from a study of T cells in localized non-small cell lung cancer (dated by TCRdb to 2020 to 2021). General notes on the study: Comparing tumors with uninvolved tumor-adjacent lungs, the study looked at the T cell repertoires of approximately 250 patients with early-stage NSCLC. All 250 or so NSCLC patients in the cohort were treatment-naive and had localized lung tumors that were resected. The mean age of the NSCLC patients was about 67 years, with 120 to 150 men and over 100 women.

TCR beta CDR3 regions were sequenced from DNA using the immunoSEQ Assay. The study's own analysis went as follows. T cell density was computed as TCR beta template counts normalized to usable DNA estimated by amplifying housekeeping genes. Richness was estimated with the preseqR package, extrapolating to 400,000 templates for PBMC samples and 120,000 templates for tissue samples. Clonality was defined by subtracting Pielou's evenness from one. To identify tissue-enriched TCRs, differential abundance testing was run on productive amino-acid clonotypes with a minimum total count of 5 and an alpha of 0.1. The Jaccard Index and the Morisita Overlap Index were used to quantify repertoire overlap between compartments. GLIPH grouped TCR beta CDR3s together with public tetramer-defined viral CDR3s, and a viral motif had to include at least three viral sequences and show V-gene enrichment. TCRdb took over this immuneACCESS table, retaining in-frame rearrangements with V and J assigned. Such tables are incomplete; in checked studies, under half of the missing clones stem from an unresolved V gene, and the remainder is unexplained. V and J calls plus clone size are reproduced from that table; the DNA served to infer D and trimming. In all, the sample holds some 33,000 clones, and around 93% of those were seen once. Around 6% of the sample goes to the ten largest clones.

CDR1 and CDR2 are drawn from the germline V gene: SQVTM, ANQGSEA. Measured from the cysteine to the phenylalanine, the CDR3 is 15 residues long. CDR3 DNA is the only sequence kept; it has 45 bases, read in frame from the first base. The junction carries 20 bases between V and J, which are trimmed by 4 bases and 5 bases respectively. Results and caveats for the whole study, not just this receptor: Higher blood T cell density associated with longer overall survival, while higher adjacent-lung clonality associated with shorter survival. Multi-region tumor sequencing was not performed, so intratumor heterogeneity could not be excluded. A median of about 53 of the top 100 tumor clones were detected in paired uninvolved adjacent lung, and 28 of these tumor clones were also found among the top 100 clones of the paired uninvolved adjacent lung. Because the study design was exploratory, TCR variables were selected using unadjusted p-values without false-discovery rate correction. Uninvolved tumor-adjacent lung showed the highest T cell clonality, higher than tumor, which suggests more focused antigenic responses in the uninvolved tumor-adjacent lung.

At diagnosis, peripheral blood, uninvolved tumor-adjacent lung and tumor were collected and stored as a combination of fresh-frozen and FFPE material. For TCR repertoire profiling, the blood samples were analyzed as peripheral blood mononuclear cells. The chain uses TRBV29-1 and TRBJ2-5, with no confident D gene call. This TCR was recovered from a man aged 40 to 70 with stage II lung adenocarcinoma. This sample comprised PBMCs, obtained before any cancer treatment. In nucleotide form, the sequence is TGCAGCGTTGTTGGATTAGACGACCCCTGGGAGACCCAGTACTTC. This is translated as CSVVGLDDPWETQYF.